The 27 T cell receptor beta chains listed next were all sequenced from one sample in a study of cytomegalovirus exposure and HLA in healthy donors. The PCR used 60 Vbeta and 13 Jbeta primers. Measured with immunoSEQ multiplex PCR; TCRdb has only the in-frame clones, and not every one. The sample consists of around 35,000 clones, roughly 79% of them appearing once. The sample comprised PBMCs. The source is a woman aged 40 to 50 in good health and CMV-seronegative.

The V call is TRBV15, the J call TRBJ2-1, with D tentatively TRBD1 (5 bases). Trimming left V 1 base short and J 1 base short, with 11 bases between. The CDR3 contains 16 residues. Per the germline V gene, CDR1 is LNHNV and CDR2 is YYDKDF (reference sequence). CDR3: CATSRVGVGSYNEQFF. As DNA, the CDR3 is TGTGCCACCAGCAGAGTAGGGGTTGGTTCCTACAATGAGCAGTTCTTC.

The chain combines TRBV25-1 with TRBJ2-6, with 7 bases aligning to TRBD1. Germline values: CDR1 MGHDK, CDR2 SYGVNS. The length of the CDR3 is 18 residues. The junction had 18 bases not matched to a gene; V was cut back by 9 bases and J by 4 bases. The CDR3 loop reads CASERGDSVSNGANVLTF. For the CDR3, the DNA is TGTGCCAGTGAACGAGGGGACAGTGTGAGCAACGGGGCCAACGTCCTGACTTTC.

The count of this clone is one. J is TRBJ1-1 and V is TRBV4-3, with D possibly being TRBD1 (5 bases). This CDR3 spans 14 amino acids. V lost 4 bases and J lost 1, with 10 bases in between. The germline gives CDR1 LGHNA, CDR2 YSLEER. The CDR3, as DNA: TGCGCCAGCAGCCCAGGGCTCGCGAACACTGAAGCTTTCTTT. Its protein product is CASSPGLANTEAFF.

CDR3 coding DNA: TGTGCCAGCAGCCCCGGCGGGACTAGCGCTTCCCAGTACTTC. Protein product: CASSPGGTSASQYF. The rearrangement links TRBV11-3 to TRBJ2-7; 10 bases align to TRBD2. The CDR3 is 14 amino acids. V lost 5 bases to trimming and J lost 10 bases; unmatched junction nucleotides: 11. Germline values: CDR1 SGHNT, CDR2 YENEEA.

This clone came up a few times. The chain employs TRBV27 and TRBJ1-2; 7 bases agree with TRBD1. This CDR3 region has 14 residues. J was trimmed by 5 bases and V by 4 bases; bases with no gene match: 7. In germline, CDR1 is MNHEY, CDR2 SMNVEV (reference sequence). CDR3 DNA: TGTGCCAGCAGTTCCGCCGGGACAGATTATGGCTACACCTTC. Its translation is CASSSAGTDYGYTF.

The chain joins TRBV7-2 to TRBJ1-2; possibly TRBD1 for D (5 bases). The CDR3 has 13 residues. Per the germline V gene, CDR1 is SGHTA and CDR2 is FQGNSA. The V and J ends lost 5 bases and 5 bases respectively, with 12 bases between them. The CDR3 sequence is CASSGGMAYGYTF. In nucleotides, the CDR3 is TGTGCCAGCAGCGGGGGGATGGCTTATGGCTACACCTTC. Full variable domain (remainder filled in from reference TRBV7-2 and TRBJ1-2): GAGVSQSPSNKVTEKGKDVELRCDPISGHTALYWYRQSLGQGLEFLIYFQGNSAPDKSGLPSDRFSAERTGGSVSTLTIQRTQQEDSAVYLCASSGGMAYGYTFGSGTRLTVV.

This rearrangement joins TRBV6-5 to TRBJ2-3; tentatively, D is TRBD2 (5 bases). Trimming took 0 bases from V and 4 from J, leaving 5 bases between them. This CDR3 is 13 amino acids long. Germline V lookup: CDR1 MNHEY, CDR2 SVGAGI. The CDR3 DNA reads TGTGCCAGCAGTTACTCGAGGGCAGATACGCAGTATTTT. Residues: CASSYSRADTQYF.

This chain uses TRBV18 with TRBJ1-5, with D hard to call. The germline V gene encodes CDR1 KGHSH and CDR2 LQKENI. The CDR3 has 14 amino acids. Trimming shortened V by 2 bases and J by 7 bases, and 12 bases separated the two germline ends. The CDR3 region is CASSPAGAGQPQHF. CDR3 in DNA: TGTGCCAGCTCACCAGCGGGAGCGGGGCAGCCCCAGCATTTT.

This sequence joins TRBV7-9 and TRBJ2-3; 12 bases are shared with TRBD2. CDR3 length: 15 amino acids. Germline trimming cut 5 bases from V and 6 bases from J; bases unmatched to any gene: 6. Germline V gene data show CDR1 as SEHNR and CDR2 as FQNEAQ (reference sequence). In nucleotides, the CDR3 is TGTGCCAGCAGCGGAAGACTAGCGGGGGTGGATACGCAGTATTTT. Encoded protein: CASSGRLAGVDTQYF.

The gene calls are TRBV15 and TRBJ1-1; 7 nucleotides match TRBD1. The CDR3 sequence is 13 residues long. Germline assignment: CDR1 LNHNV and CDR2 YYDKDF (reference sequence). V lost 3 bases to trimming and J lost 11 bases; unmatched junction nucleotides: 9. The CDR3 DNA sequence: TGTGCCACCAGCAGGGCACTACAGGGGCCCGCTTTCTTT. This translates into CATSRALQGPAFF. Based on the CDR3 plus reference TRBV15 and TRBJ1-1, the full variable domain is DAMVIQNPRYQVTQFGKPVTLSCSQTLNHNVMYWYQQKSSQAPKLLFHYYDKDFNNEADTPDNFQSRRPNTSFCFLDIRSPGLGDTAMYLCATSRALQGPAFFGQGTRLTVV.

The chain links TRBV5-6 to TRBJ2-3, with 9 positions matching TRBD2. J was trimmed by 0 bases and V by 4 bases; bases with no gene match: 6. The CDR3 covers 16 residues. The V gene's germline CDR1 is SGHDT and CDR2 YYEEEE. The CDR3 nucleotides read TGTGCCAGCAGCCTCAGGACTAGCGATAGCACAGATACGCAGTATTTT. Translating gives CASSLRTSDSTDTQYF.

Here the CDR3 DNA reads TGTGCCAGCAGTTCACTAGTCAGGGGGCCTAACTATGGCTACACCTTC. Its protein is CASSSLVRGPNYGYTF. This chain joins TRBV27 and TRBJ1-2; 8 bases fit TRBD1. Germline V gene sequence: CDR1 MNHEY, CDR2 SMNVEV (reference sequence). The V and J ends lost 4 bases and 0 bases, in that order; junction bases with no gene match: 7. The length of the CDR3 is 16 residues.

The CDR3 DNA reads as TGTGCCAGCAGCTCAAAACAGGGTATTCTAGTCTATGGCTACACCTTC. It codes for CASSSKQGILVYGYTF. The chain has TRBV7-8 and TRBJ1-2; tentative D call: TRBD1 (6 bases). Germline V CDR1 and CDR2: SGHVS, FQNEAQ. Between the trimmed V and J ends, which lost 4 bases and 4 bases, there was a span of 19 bases. This CDR3 contains 16 residues. Supplemented by reference TRBV7-8 and TRBJ1-2, the full variable domain reads GAGVSQSPRYKVAKRGQDVALRCDPISGHVSLFWYQQALGQGPEFLTYFQNEAQLDKSGLPSDRFFAERPEGSVSTLKIQRTQQEDSAVYLCASSSKQGILVYGYTFGSGTRLTVV.

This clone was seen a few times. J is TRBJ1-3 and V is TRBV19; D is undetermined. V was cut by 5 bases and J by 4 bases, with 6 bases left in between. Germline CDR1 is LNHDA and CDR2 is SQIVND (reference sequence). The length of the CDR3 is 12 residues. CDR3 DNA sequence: TGTGCCAGTAGTCCTCAGGGAAACACCATATATTTT. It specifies CASSPQGNTIYF.

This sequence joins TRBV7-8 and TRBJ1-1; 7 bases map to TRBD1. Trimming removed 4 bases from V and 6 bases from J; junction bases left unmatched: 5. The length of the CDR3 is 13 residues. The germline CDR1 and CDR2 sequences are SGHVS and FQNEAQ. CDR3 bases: TGTGCCAGCAGCTCTCAGGGGGAGGCTGAAGCTTTCTTT. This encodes CASSSQGEAEAFF.

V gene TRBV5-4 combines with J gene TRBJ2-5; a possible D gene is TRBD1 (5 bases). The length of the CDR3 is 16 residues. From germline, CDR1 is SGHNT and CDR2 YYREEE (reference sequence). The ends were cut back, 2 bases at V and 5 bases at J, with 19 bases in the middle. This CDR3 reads CASSLGAERSGETQYF. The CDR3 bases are TGTGCCAGCAGCTTAGGGGCAGAAAGGAGTGGGGAGACCCAGTACTTC.

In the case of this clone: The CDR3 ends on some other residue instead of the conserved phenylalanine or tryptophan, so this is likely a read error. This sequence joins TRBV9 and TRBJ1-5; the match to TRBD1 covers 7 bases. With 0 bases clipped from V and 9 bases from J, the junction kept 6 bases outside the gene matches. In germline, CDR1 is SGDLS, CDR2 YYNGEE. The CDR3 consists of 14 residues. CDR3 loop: CASSVAAGGRPQHL. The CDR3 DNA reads TGTGCCAGCAGCGTAGCAGCAGGGGGAAGGCCCCAGCATCTT.

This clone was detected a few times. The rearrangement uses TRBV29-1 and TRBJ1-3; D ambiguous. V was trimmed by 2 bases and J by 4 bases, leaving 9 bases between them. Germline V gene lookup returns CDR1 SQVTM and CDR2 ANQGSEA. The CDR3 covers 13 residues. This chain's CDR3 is CSVESGFGNTIYF. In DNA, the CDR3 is TGCAGCGTTGAATCCGGGTTCGGAAACACCATATATTTT. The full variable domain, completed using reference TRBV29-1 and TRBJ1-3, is SAVISQKPSRDICQRGTSLTIQCQVDSQVTMMFWYRQQPGQSLTLIATANQGSEATYESGFVIDKFPISRPNLTFSTLTVSNMSPEDSSIYLCSVESGFGNTIYFGEGSWLTVV.

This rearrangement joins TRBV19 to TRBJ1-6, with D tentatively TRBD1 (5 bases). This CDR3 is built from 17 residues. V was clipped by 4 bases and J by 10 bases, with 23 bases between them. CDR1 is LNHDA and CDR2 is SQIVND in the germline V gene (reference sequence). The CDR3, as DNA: TGTGCCAGTAGTAAACAGGATGGTAGGGGCATGGGATCACCCCTCCACTTT. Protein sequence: CASSKQDGRGMGSPLHF.

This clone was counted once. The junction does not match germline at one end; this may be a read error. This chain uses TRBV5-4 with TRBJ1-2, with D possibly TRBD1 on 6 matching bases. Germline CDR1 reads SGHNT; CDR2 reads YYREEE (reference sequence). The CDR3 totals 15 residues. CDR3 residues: CANSLGGRSNYGYTF. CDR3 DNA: TGTGCCAACAGCTTGGGGGGGCGCTCTAACTATGGCTACACCTTC.

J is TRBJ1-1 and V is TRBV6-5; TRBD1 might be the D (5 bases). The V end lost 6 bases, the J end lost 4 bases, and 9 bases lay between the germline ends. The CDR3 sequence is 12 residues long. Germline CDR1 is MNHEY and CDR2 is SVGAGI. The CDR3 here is CASRPRGTEAFF. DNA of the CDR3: TGTGCCAGCAGGCCTAGGGGCACTGAAGCTTTCTTT.

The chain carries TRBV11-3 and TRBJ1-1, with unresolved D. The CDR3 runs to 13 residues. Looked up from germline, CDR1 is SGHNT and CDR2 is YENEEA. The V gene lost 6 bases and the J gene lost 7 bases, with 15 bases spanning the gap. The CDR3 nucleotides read TGTGCCAGCAGTAAGGAGGTCGAGGATGAAGCTTTCTTT. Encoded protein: CASSKEVEDEAFF.

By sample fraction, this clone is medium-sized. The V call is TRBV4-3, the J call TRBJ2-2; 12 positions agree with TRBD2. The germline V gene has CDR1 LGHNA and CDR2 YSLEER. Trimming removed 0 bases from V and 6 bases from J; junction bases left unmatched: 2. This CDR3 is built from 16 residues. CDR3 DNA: TGCGCCAGCAGCCAAGATCCTAGCGGGGGGGCCGGGGAGCTGTTTTTT. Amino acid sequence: CASSQDPSGGAGELFF.

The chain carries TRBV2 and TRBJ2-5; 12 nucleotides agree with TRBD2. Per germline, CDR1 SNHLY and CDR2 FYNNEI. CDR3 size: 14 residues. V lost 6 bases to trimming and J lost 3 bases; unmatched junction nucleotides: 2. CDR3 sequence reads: CASSRTSGEETQYF. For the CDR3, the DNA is TGTGCCAGCAGCCGGACTAGCGGGGAAGAGACCCAGTACTTC.

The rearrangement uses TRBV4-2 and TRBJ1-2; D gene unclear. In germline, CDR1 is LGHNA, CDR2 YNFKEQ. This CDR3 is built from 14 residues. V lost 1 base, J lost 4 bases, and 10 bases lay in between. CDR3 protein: CASSQGSGSYGYTF. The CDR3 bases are TGTGCCAGCAGCCAAGGCTCTGGCAGCTATGGCTACACCTTC.

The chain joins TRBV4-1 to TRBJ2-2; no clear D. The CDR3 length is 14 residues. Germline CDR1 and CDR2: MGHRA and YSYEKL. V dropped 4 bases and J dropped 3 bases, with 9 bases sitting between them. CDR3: CASSLSGDTGELFF. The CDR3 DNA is TGCGCCAGCAGCCTGTCAGGCGACACCGGGGAGCTGTTTTTT.

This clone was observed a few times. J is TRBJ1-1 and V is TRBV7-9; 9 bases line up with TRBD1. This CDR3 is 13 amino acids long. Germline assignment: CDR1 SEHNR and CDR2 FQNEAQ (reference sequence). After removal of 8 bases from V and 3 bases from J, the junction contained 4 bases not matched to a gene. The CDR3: CASAGQGDTEAFF. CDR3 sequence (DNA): TGTGCCAGCGCGGGACAGGGAGACACTGAAGCTTTCTTT.